This T cell receptor beta chain is drawn from a study of cytomegalovirus exposure and HLA in healthy donors. Whole-study findings and limits: Evidence from a later analysis indicated that most CMV-associated TCR beta chains looked HLA-restricted. While the bulk of TCR sequences proved rare, some public TCRs turned up in many donors.

V dropped 4 bases and J dropped 0; count of bases not matched to a gene: 5. The CDR3 spans 15 residues. CDR1 is SGHRS and CDR2 is YFSETQ in the germline V gene. The study ran its PCR with 60 Vbeta and 13 Jbeta primers. Sequenced by immunoSEQ multiplex PCR; TCRdb stores in-frame clones only, minus some. The sample has tens of thousands of clones; 75% to 80% are singletons. Details on this clone: Its antigen is undetermined.

Sequencing input: PBMCs. The origin of this receptor is a female donor in good health and CMV-seronegative. The gene calls are TRBV5-1 and TRBJ1-1; 8 nucleotides match TRBD1. CDR3 sequence (DNA): TGCGCCAGCAGCCCGAGACAGGGGATGAACACTGAAGCTTTCTTT. It translates to CASSPRQGMNTEAFF.